The 31 T cell receptor beta chains below were found in one sample sequenced in a study of CD8+CD57+ T cells in acquired aplastic anemia. Genomic DNA, serving as template, underwent TCR beta VDJ and CDR3 profiling. A single record per CDR3 protein comes from TCRdb applying MiXCR to the reads. The sample contains around 68,000 distinct CDR3 sequences, around half of which appear only once. Sequencing was performed on sorted CD4+, CD8+, or CD8+CD57+ T cells (not recorded which) from PBMCs. All receptors derive from a human donor in good health, serving as a control.

This clonotype was detected only a few times. V usage is TRBV10-3 and J usage is TRBJ2-3; D is uncertain. The CDR3 spans 13 residues. V gave up 2 bases and J gave up 3 bases, with 6 bases separating them. From germline, CDR1 is ENHRY and CDR2 SYGVKD. The CDR3 region is CAISETQTDTQYF. The CDR3 DNA reads as TGTGCCATCAGTGAGACTCAGACAGATACGCAGTATTTT.

This clonotype was observed at least ten times. The chain employs TRBV27 and TRBJ1-5; 8 bases line up with TRBD1. V shed 6 bases and J 2 bases; nucleotides not matched to a gene: 0. The CDR3 has 13 amino acids. Germline V gene sequence: CDR1 MNHEY, CDR2 SMNVEV (reference sequence). The CDR3 region is CASRTGGNQPQHF. The CDR3 DNA is TGTGCCAGCAGGACAGGGGGCAATCAGCCCCAGCATTTT.

This clonotype was observed many times. This sequence joins TRBV5-1 and TRBJ2-7, with TRBD2 as a possible D gene (5 bases). Germline CDR1 and CDR2: SGHRS and YFSETQ. CDR3 length: 11 residues. Trimming pared 4 bases from V and 7 bases from J, leaving 9 bases between. CDR3 residues: CASSGGGEQYF. The CDR3 nucleotides are TGCGCCAGCAGCGGAGGCGGGGAGCAGTACTTC.

This clonotype has a count of ten or more. The chain is built from TRBV3-1 and TRBJ2-3, with TRBD2 matching 11 bases. The ends lost 3 bases at V and 0 bases at J; junction bases unmatched: 8. In germline, CDR1 is LGHDT, CDR2 YNNKEL (reference sequence). The CDR3 has 18 residues. The CDR3 DNA sequence: TGTGCCAGCAGCCAGGAACCTGGACTAGCGGGCAGCACAGATACGCAGTATTTT. It specifies CASSQEPGLAGSTDTQYF.

This clonotype was recorded a few times. A read error may explain this, as a much larger clone is one base away. As the CDR3 is not closed by the conserved phenylalanine or tryptophan, this likely results from a read error. This sequence joins TRBV11-1 and TRBJ2-7, with D maybe TRBD1 (5 bases). The CDR3 totals 14 residues. V was cut by 7 bases and J by 4 bases, with 17 bases left in between. Germline CDR1 reads SGHAT; CDR2 reads FQDESV (reference sequence). The CDR3: CASTVDSLVYEQYL. CDR3 DNA sequence: TGTGCCAGCACCGTCGACAGTTTAGTATACGAGCAGTACCTC.

Many counts were recorded for this clonotype. The rearrangement links TRBV9 to TRBJ1-2, with 9 nucleotides matching TRBD1. This CDR3 spans 17 amino acids. J lost 4 bases, V lost 5 bases, and 15 bases had no gene match. Germline V gives CDR1 SGDLS, CDR2 YYNGEE. CDR3 in amino acids: CASRGADRGPLGYGYTF. CDR3 nucleotides: TGTGCCAGCAGGGGAGCGGACAGGGGCCCCCTCGGCTATGGCTACACCTTC.

On this clonotype: Germline is not matched at one junction end, which may reflect a read error. V and J are TRBV10-1 and TRBJ2-5; D possibly corresponds to TRBD1 (6 bases). The CDR3 extends over 13 amino acids. The germline V gene encodes CDR1 WNHNN and CDR2 SYGVQD (reference sequence). Written as DNA, the CDR3 is TGCGCCGGCAGTGAGTCTCTAGGGGGGACCCAGTACTTC. This gives the protein CAGSESLGGTQYF.

CDR3 sequence (DNA): TGTGCCAGCAGTTCAGGTTCGGGATCCACAGATACGCAGTATTTT. It codes for CASSSGSGSTDTQYF. The chain recombines TRBV28 with TRBJ2-3; D is perhaps TRBD2 (5 bases). Deletions cut 4 bases from V and 2 bases from J, with 13 bases between. The CDR3 totals 15 residues. Germline CDR1 is MDHEN and CDR2 is SYDVKM.

The CDR3 loop reads CASRRGQGAISYGYTF. CDR3 DNA sequence: TGTGCCAGCAGACGCGGACAGGGGGCAATATCCTATGGCTACACCTTC. The V gene is TRBV25-1, the J gene TRBJ1-2, with TRBD1 matching over 11 bases. Germline CDR1 reads MGHDK; CDR2 reads SYGVNS. The CDR3 extends over 16 amino acids. J was trimmed by 4 bases and V by 6 bases; bases with no gene match: 10.

Comments on this clonotype: One end of the junction varies from germline; a read error may be responsible. This chain joins TRBV7-9 and TRBJ2-5; the D is unclear. Germline CDR1 SEHNR, CDR2 FQNEAQ (reference sequence). The CDR3 extends over 13 amino acids. CDR3 sequence: CASNLGMLETQYF. The CDR3 DNA sequence: TGTGCCAGCAACTTAGGGATGTTGGAGACCCAGTACTTC. Together with reference TRBV7-9 and TRBJ2-5, the CDR3 gives the full variable domain: DTGVSQNPRHKITKRGQNVTFRCDPISEHNRLYWYRQTLGQGPEFLTYFQNEAQLEKSRLLSDRFSAERPKGSFSTLEIQRTEQGDSAMYLCASNLGMLETQYFGPGTRLLVL.

This clonotype was recorded at least ten times. This sequence joins TRBV6-5 and TRBJ2-1; 7 bases map to TRBD2. The CDR3 has 17 residues. The V and J ends lost 0 bases and 6 bases, in that order; junction bases with no gene match: 11. Looked up from germline, CDR1 is MNHEY and CDR2 is SVGAGI. Here the CDR3 reads CASSYSRELASSNEQFF. The CDR3 region has the DNA TGTGCCAGCAGTTACTCGCGTGAACTAGCGTCGAGCAATGAGCAGTTCTTC.

The chain employs TRBV2 and TRBJ2-7; D is unresolved. CDR3 length: 12 residues. Deletions cut 7 bases from V and 6 bases from J, with 13 bases between. Germline V lookup: CDR1 SNHLY, CDR2 FYNNEI. CDR3 protein: CASIGRAGEQYF. Written as DNA, the CDR3 is TGTGCCAGCATAGGTCGTGCTGGCGAGCAGTACTTC.

The V gene is TRBV19, the J gene TRBJ2-7; the D call may be TRBD1 or TRBD2 (7 bases each). Germline V lookup: CDR1 LNHDA, CDR2 SQIVND (reference sequence). The CDR3 loop spans 13 amino acids. Trimming took off 5 bases at V and 5 bases at J, with 13 bases between the two ends. CDR3 protein: CASSPGGANEQYF. CDR3 DNA: TGTGCCAGTAGTCCAGGGGGGGCGAACGAGCAGTACTTC.

V gene TRBV19 combines with J gene TRBJ1-1, with D hard to call. CDR1 LNHDA and CDR2 SQIVND come from the germline V gene (reference sequence). V shed 6 bases and J shed 6 bases, with 14 bases lying between them. The CDR3 extends over 13 amino acids. The CDR3 sequence is CASSILPGSEAFF. In DNA, the CDR3 is TGTGCCAGTAGCATCCTCCCCGGGTCTGAAGCTTTCTTT.

The rearrangement joins TRBV9 to TRBJ1-2; D remains unclear. CDR3 length: 19 amino acids. V shed 0 bases and J shed 4 bases, with 25 bases lying between them. Looked up from germline, CDR1 is SGDLS and CDR2 is YYNGEE. DNA of the CDR3: TGTGCCAGCAGCGTAGCGACGGGCCCGGGAAGACGTCGTGGCTATGGCTACACCTTC. Translated, it gives CASSVATGPGRRRGYGYTF.

This clonotype was picked up many times. The chain joins TRBV19 to TRBJ1-2; D is unclear. With 7 bases removed from V and 4 bases from J, the gap between germline ends came to 16 bases. Germline loops: CDR1 LNHDA, CDR2 SQIVND (reference sequence). The CDR3 spans 14 residues. The chain's CDR3 is CASTDGQSTYGYTF. In DNA form, the CDR3 reads TGTGCCAGTACCGATGGGCAGAGTACCTATGGCTACACCTTC.

This chain links TRBV7-9 with TRBJ2-7; 8 bases are a match to TRBD2. The germline gives CDR1 SEHNR, CDR2 FQNEAQ (reference sequence). V gave up 5 bases and J gave up 4 bases; unmatched junction bases: 10. The CDR3 totals 15 residues. The CDR3 sequence is CASSRSAGTSYEQYF. The DNA for the CDR3 is TGTGCCAGCAGCAGATCGGCCGGGACTAGTTACGAGCAGTACTTC.

A few counts support this clonotype. V gene TRBV7-3 combines with J gene TRBJ2-3; D might be TRBD2 (5 bases). Trimming took off 5 bases at V and 6 bases at J, with 18 bases between the two ends. The CDR3 consists of 15 residues. Germline V lookup: CDR1 SGHTA, CDR2 FQGTGA. Here the CDR3 DNA reads TGTGCCAGCAGCCCCACTTCGAGCAAGCGGGATACGCAGTATTTT. Protein product: CASSPTSSKRDTQYF.

V and J are TRBV18 and TRBJ1-1; TRBD1 aligns across 7 bases. The CDR3 extends over 16 amino acids. The V gene's germline CDR1 is KGHSH and CDR2 LQKENI. Trimming removed 2 bases from V and 4 bases from J; junction bases left unmatched: 10. CDR3 residues: CASSPETTGPVTEAFF. The DNA of the CDR3 is TGTGCCAGCTCACCAGAGACGACAGGGCCGGTCACTGAAGCTTTCTTT.

V usage is TRBV2 and J usage is TRBJ1-1; D is ambiguous. The CDR3 contains 12 residues. Germline CDR1 reads SNHLY; CDR2 reads FYNNEI. The V gene lost 8 bases and the J gene lost 1 base, with 8 bases spanning the gap. The CDR3 bases are TGTGCCAGCGGCCAGGAGAACACTGAAGCTTTCTTT. It specifies CASGQENTEAFF.

The gene calls are TRBV9 and TRBJ1-2; D is undetermined. V dropped 4 bases and J dropped 2 bases, with 6 bases sitting between them. Looked up from germline, CDR1 is SGDLS and CDR2 is YYNGEE. This CDR3 contains 12 residues. This CDR3 is CASSQLNYGYTF. For the CDR3, the DNA is TGTGCCAGCAGCCAACTCAACTATGGCTACACCTTC.

This clonotype has ten or more counts. The chain has TRBV9 and TRBJ2-2; TRBD1 matches at 8 bases. The V gene end was trimmed by 4 bases and the J gene end by 4 bases; junction bases not matched to a gene: 15. The germline CDR1 and CDR2 sequences are SGDLS and YYNGEE. The CDR3 loop spans 18 amino acids. The CDR3 nucleotides read TGTGCCAGCAGCCCAAGGAATACAGGGGGGCCAGGCACCGGGGAGCTGTTTTTT. Translation gives CASSPRNTGGPGTGELFF. Combining the CDR3 with reference TRBV9 and TRBJ2-2 gives the whole variable domain DSGVTQTPKHLITATGQRVTLRCSPRSGDLSVYWYQQSLDQGLQFLIQYYNGEERAKGNILERFSAQQFPDLHSELNLSSLELGDSALYFCASSPRNTGGPGTGELFFGEGSRLTVL.

This clonotype was observed a few times. This chain uses TRBV19 with TRBJ2-5; possibly TRBD2 for D (6 bases). CDR3 length: 11 residues. Per the germline V gene, CDR1 is LNHDA and CDR2 is SQIVND (reference sequence). V was clipped by 7 bases and J by 4 bases, with 7 bases between them. CDR3 residues: CASTGRETQYF. CDR3 nucleotide sequence: TGTGCCAGTACCGGGAGAGAGACCCAGTACTTC.

V usage is TRBV7-9 and J usage is TRBJ1-6; 7 positions agree with TRBD1. The germline V gene encodes CDR1 SEHNR and CDR2 FQNEAQ (reference sequence). V dropped 6 bases and J dropped 15; count of bases not matched to a gene: 5. The CDR3 covers 11 residues. The CDR3 DNA reads TGTGCCAGCAGGGACAGGTTGCTCCTCCACTTT. Protein: CASRDRLLLHF.

This clonotype was recorded at least ten times. The rearrangement joins TRBV7-9 to TRBJ2-2; 10 bases fit TRBD1. Per the germline V gene, CDR1 is SEHNR and CDR2 is FQNEAQ (reference sequence). The CDR3 runs to 16 residues. Trimming cost V 4 bases and J 5 bases; bases outside gene matches: 7. CDR3 in amino acids: CASSSQGQGRTGELFF. CDR3 sequence (DNA): TGTGCCAGCAGCTCCCAGGGACAGGGGAGGACCGGGGAGCTGTTTTTT.

This clonotype qualifies as medium-sized. The V call is TRBV24-1, the J call TRBJ2-1, with TRBD1 matching over 8 bases. V lost 4 bases and J lost 1; bases outside the gene matches: 8. This CDR3 has 17 amino acids. Germline CDR1 and CDR2: KGHDR and SFDVKD. The DNA for the CDR3 is TGTGCCACCAGTGACCCTAGGACAGGGAGTTCCTACAATGAGCAGTTCTTC. This sequence encodes CATSDPRTGSSYNEQFF.

This clonotype has at least ten counts. The chain combines TRBV20-1 with TRBJ2-1, with D possibly TRBD1 on 6 matching bases. Trimming cost V 6 bases and J 6 bases, with 24 bases left between them. Germline V gene data show CDR1 as DFQATT and CDR2 as SNEGSKA (reference sequence). The CDR3 runs to 16 residues. This chain's CDR3 is CSAPLGLRGSFNEQFF. CDR3 DNA: TGCAGTGCGCCTCTAGGGTTAAGGGGGTCGTTCAATGAGCAGTTCTTC.

The chain has TRBV7-2 and TRBJ2-7; D uncertain. Deletions cut 3 bases from V and 9 bases from J, with 12 bases between. The CDR3 is 12 residues long. Germline-derived CDR1 and CDR2 are SGHTA and FQGNSA. CDR3 loop: CASSFLATRQYF. In DNA, the CDR3 is TGTGCCAGCAGCTTCTTGGCGACCAGGCAGTACTTC.

This chain joins TRBV7-3 and TRBJ1-3; no clear D gene. The CDR3 has 13 amino acids. Trimming shortened V by 2 bases and J by 4 bases, and 6 bases separated the two germline ends. Per germline, CDR1 SGHTA and CDR2 FQGTGA. DNA of the CDR3: TGTGCCAGCAGCTTACCAGGCGGAAACACCATATATTTT. This translates into CASSLPGGNTIYF.

The genes are TRBV29-1 and TRBJ2-7; 8 bases are a match to TRBD2. Germline values: CDR1 SQVTM, CDR2 ANQGSEA. V lost 6 bases, J lost 2 bases, and 9 bases stayed unmatched. The CDR3 is made up of 14 amino acids. The CDR3 loop reads CSVLSGRPTYEQYF. Written as DNA, the CDR3 is TGCAGCGTCCTGAGCGGGAGACCAACCTACGAGCAGTACTTC.

The V gene is TRBV10-3, the J gene TRBJ1-1, with 8 bases identical to TRBD1. This CDR3 contains 13 residues. V shed 10 bases, J shed 1 base, and the junction held 5 bases outside the gene matches. Germline V gene sequence: CDR1 ENHRY, CDR2 SYGVKD. Here the CDR3 DNA reads TGTGCCACCGAGACAGGGGAGAACACTGAAGCTTTCTTT. Translated: CATETGENTEAFF.